This T cell receptor beta chain is from a study of Ad26.COV2.S vaccination and SARS-CoV-2 variants. Treatment described: some 19 received Ad26.COV2.S at low or high dose, single or two shots; several received placebo; per-sample allocation not given. Material that was analyzed had been drawn on day 63 after the first vaccine or placebo injection. TCRdb's copy holds only in-frame clones and misses some; the assay was immunoSEQ multiplex PCR. The data hold 380,000 or so clones, with 83% observed a single time. The CDR3 totals 15 residues. The germline gives CDR1 SGHNT, CDR2 YYREEE (reference sequence). V dropped 2 bases and J dropped 9; count of bases not matched to a gene: 5.

This TCR was recovered from a person aged 18-60 years who received the Ad26.COV2.S COVID-19 vaccine or a placebo. The V and J genes are TRBV5-4 and TRBJ2-5; TRBD2 matches 15 bases. The source material was peripheral blood, sampled in a trial of Ad26.COV2.S vaccine versus placebo. CDR3 in DNA: TGTGCCAGCAGCTTAAGGACTAGCGGGGGGGAGGCCCAGTACTTC. This translates into CASSLRTSGGEAQYF.